This T cell receptor beta chain was observed in a study of blood T cell repertoires in COVID-19. Study overall: Italy, Spain and the United States were the sources of the convalescent and acute COVID-19 samples. T cells, B-cell-depleted T cells, or PBMCs supplied cDNA or gDNA.

Assay: immunoSEQ multiplex PCR; the TCRdb copy retains only in-frame clones and omits some. The sample records about 250,000 clones, 86% being singletons. There are 15 residues in the CDR3. Germline V CDR1 and CDR2: SNHLY, FYNNEI. Deletions cut 3 bases from V and 0 bases from J, with 11 bases between. Enrollment of patients from Seattle took place during active infection, with longitudinal follow-up. The chain carries TRBV2 and TRBJ1-1; tentative D call: TRBD1 (6 bases). This sequence was found in a woman of 80 years or more with COVID-19, enrolled during active disease. The source material was peripheral blood. CDR3 loop: CASSDVGAVNTEAFF. CDR3 nucleotide sequence: TGTGCCAGCAGTGACGTGGGGGCTGTGAACACTGAAGCTTTCTTT.